The source of this T cell receptor (beta chain) is a study of cytomegalovirus exposure and HLA in healthy donors. Primers for the PCR totalled 60 Vbeta and 13 Jbeta. The method was immunoSEQ multiplex PCR; TCRdb's version includes in-frame clones alone and lacks a portion of them. The table lists hundreds of thousands of clones, around 83% of them singletons. Study outcomes and limitations: The records held CMV serostatus as the only immune exposure information.

This CDR3 spans 12 amino acids. V gave up 4 bases and J gave up 5 bases, with 6 bases separating them. Germline CDR1 reads SGHRS; CDR2 reads YFSETQ. For this clone: Its antigen is undetermined.

The origin of this receptor is a girl aged 2-9 years in good health and CMV-seronegative. This chain uses TRBV5-1 with TRBJ2-2; maybe TRBD1 (5 bases). The sample taken for sequencing was PBMCs. This CDR3 reads CASSGQTGELFF. CDR3 DNA: TGCGCCAGCAGCGGACAAACCGGGGAGCTGTTTTTT.